This TCR beta chain came from a study of blood T cell repertoires in COVID-19. Study-level background: Collection of acute and convalescent COVID-19 samples took place in the United States, Italy and Spain. PBMCs, B-cell-depleted T cells, or T cells provided the cDNA or gDNA that made up the material.

Germline V gene data show CDR1 as MNHEY and CDR2 as SVGAGI. This CDR3 region has 15 residues. With 0 bases removed from V and 1 base from J, the gap between germline ends came to 9 bases. In its sample, this clone was seen once. In the authors' workflow: Researchers report that nucleated cell counts were estimated from reference gene primer amplification. Assay: immunoSEQ multiplex PCR; the TCRdb copy retains only in-frame clones and omits some. The DNA gave D and trimming, while V, J and clone size come from that table. The profile shows 250,000 to 350,000 clones, 86% of them singletons. V usage is TRBV6-5 and J usage is TRBJ1-1, with D possibly matching TRBD1 (6 bases). The sequence was obtained from a woman aged 30 to 39 with active or convalescent COVID-19. Sequencing was done on a sample of peripheral blood. CDR3 bases: TGTGCCAGCAGTTACTCTCAGGGGACGAACACTGAAGCTTTCTTT. It codes for CASSYSQGTNTEAFF.